The rows below give T cell receptor beta chains drawn from one sample of a study of T cells expressing NK-cell markers. TCRdb reprocessed the 5' RACE reads and stores each CDR3 protein as one record, lacking DNA. The sample table sets out 400,000 to 450,000 distinct CDR3 sequences. The source material was blood T cells: a sorted CD56 or NKG2C T cell subset, CD4+ or CD8+ T cells, or bulk PBMC T cells (not recorded which). The receptors come from a woman between 18 and 70 years old in good health. Both conserved end residues are part of each CDR3. Each record gives: J gene, V gene, CDR3 protein.

>TRBJ2-7|TRBV7-2
CASSLRDRSYEQYF
>TRBJ2-3|TRBV11-2
CASSLERGGTDTQYF
>TRBJ2-1|TRBV20-1
CSGLAGGPGNEQFF
>TRBJ1-1|TRBV5-1
CASSSGTGGIDTEAFF
>TRBJ2-7|TRBV3-1
CASSQAGQGSEQYF
>TRBJ1-2|TRBV6-1
CASSEGAGIYLIRGYTF
>TRBJ2-1|TRBV12-3/TRBV12-4
CASSFSRAYNEQFF
>TRBJ1-5|TRBV27
CASNPRWGSDQPQHF
>TRBJ1-5|TRBV9
CASSAQGDQPQHF
>TRBJ2-2|TRBV20-1
CSARKTSTGELFF
>TRBJ2-5|TRBV5-1
CASREWQETQYF
>TRBJ2-3|TRBV27
CASSSRGSYTDTQYF
>TRBJ2-6|TRBV6-1
CASGMRGAGANVLTF
>TRBJ2-3|TRBV29-1
CSVVGTSRTTDTQYF
>TRBJ2-3|TRBV29-1
CSALGTSGDPDTQYF
>TRBJ2-7|TRBV5-1
CASSFVGGGYEQYF
>TRBJ1-1|TRBV30
CAWRPGGNTEAFF
>TRBJ1-5|TRBV20-1
CSAMDRGNQPQHF
>TRBJ2-7|TRBV29-1
CSVVREGGGEQYF
>TRBJ2-7|TRBV6-5
CASSYGPGLAGALDEQYF
>TRBJ1-2|TRBV6-1
CASTRSGAGGGYTF
>TRBJ2-4|TRBV12-3/TRBV12-4
CASSPGDSLAKNIQYF
>TRBJ2-2|TRBV5-4
CASSPLSGTLNTGELFF
>TRBJ1-3|TRBV29-1
CSVEDPGSGSGNTIYF
>TRBJ2-2|TRBV6-1
CASRGDRSVPGELFF
>TRBJ2-3|TRBV24-1
CATSDDMDTQYF
>TRBJ2-5|TRBV9
CASSVAGGPSETQYF
>TRBJ1-6|TRBV10-3
CAISESSDSPLHF
>TRBJ2-1|TRBV20-1
CSARPRDWNEQFF
>TRBJ1-4|TRBV20-1
CSVPGRREKLFF
>TRBJ2-1|TRBV9
CASSAQGPSPYNEQFF
>TRBJ1-4|TRBV4-3
CASSQDRIGRGSTNEKLFF
>TRBJ1-5|TRBV18
CASQPGDGQPQHF
>TRBJ2-5|TRBV4-2
CASSQYDLAQETQYF
>TRBJ2-1|TRBV27
CASSRRTSTTHNEQFF
>TRBJ2-1|TRBV12-3/TRBV12-4
CASSSRTADYNEQFF
>TRBJ1-4|TRBV7-2
CASSPRGRKNEKLFF
>TRBJ2-5|TRBV7-2
CASSLLGQVVGETQYF
>TRBJ2-7|TRBV6-1
CASTRTSGYEQYF
>TRBJ2-5|TRBV29-1
CSVVVAYQETQYF
>TRBJ2-7|TRBV29-1
CSVVSRGGYEQYF